The TCR beta chain described here comes from a study of blood T cells in healthy people across ages (dated by TCRdb to between 2014 and 2016). Background on the whole study: Template switching captured roughly one uniquely barcoded TCR beta cDNA molecule per two T cells in model experiments. Using the same blood draw, the study looked at two additional independent replicas of 1 million unique cDNA reads for two donors, one aged 18 to 30 and the other aged 80 or older. The donors were split into four age groups: young (average around 16 years), middle-aged (39), aged (roughly 60) and long-lived (approximately 80). Using deep sequencing normalized with unique cDNA molecular identifiers, the study measured how TCR beta repertoire diversity changes with age.

Libraries were built with 5' RACE. TCRdb shows the sequencer as Illumina HiSeq 2500. A second PCR of about 6 to 11 cycles was run with a J-beta primer mix and a sample-barcoded 5' primer. A unique molecular identifier was introduced onto each TCR beta cDNA molecule by a template-switch 5' adaptor carrying 12 random nucleotides. At least 2.5 million CDR3-containing paired-end reads were obtained from each sample. All of the RNA was converted into first-strand cDNA using the Mint cDNA synthesis kit, with a TRBC-specific oligonucleotide serving as the primer. All cDNA was treated with uracil-DNA glycosylase and then went through a first 18-cycle PCR with the universal primers M1SS and BC2_uni_R. Concerning the study's data processing: Each sample was normalized by randomly selecting 1 million high-quality reads, each carrying a distinct molecular identifier. Instead of being binned into consensus sequences, reads with shared molecular identifiers were discarded. CDR3 identification, clonotype clustering and error correction used MiTCR with a Q25 quality threshold and the strictest error-elimination algorithm. Lower-bound total TCR beta diversity was estimated with a nonparametric unseen species model using Euler transformation. Using fastp at Q25 and MiXCR, TCRdb reprocessed the public reads and kept productive beta chains. Every distinct CDR3 protein forms one entry, paired with its most common genes and DNA. V and J calls and clone size were set by TCRdb, not the authors. Counted in this sample were around 1,000,000 distinct CDR3 sequences; approximately 25% of them appeared once. The leading ten clones occupy around 0.75% of the sample.

Notes on this clonotype: The antigen it recognizes is unknown. No much larger clone exists at a distance of one base, and base qualities are not known.

Paper-wide results and their limitations: Estimates of total diversity based on one million sequenced T cells were regarded as lower bounds and as underestimates. Since profiling was done on bulk unsorted PBMCs, naive and antigen-experienced compartments could not be conclusively compared. Compared with the aged group, the long-lived group had more naive CD4+ T cells, fewer expanded clones and increased TCR diversity, suggesting age selection. Observed TCR beta diversity correlated strongly with the percentage of naive T cells measured by flow cytometry. As age increased, observed TCR beta diversity per million T cells dropped in a roughly linear way, and a significant reduction was already evident by age 40. The CMV infection status of donors was not known, potentially confounding age-related changes in expanded clonotypes.

Reading the germline V gene gives CDR1 MNHEY and CDR2 SVGAGI. CDR3 length: 16 amino acids, cysteine to phenylalanine. Only the CDR3 part of the read is kept: 48 bases, read in frame from the first base. V loses 2 bases, J loses 0 bases, and the germline ends lie 14 bases apart. The 39 donors, aged roughly 6 to 90 years, were systemically healthy Caucasian individuals from Russia. Each donor gave around 9 milliliters of peripheral blood, collected into EDTA-treated Vacutainer tubes. Ficoll-Paque density-gradient centrifugation was used to isolate PBMCs, with at least 6 million obtained per sample. Trizol reagent was used to extract total RNA from the PBMCs, yielding at least 6 micrograms per sample. Naive CD45RAhigh/CD27high T cell percentages were measured by flow cytometry on a PBMC aliquot from every donor. The sample was also linked to a second study, of T cells of mothers and their children. The second source states: The donors were nine systemically healthy Caucasian individuals, made up of three mothers and their six children. cDNA synthesis used all of the extracted RNA, with 1.5 ug of RNA in each 15 ul reaction. In the second PCR, the M1S primer introduced both the sample barcodes and 2-4 random nucleotides. More than 8 million TCR beta CDR3 reads were obtained from each mother, and about 3 million reads were obtained from each child. Thymic selection similarly shapes TCR recombination output in related and unrelated pairs, with minor effect from inherited differences. Normalized repertoire overlap was always slightly but never significantly higher in related than unrelated mother-child pairs. Persistent microchimeric T cell clones were not detected, at a sensitivity of around 100 clones per million clonotypes. To look for features that set related mother-child pairs apart from unrelated individuals, the researchers ran deep NGS to compare the TCR beta repertoires of mothers and children. Mothers averaged around 43 +/- 4 years of age and children averaged around 11 +/- 4 years. After adapters were ligated using NEBNext reagents, the libraries underwent 100+100 nt paired-end sequencing on an Illumina HiSeq 2000. To prevent cross-contamination, the mother and child libraries were prepared one month apart and sequenced in separate runs. For each donor, between about 450,000 and 2,300,000 distinct TCR beta clonotypes were identified. Naive TCR beta clonotypes were estimated from low-frequency clonotypes matched to each donor's FACS-determined naive share, without sorting.

The rearranged segments are TRBV6-5 and TRBJ2-7, and TRBD2 may be the D gene, going by 5 matching bases. The sequence came from a girl aged 2-10 years in good health. The sequenced sample was blood. The CDR3 is CASSYEAGLSSYEQYF. The sequenced DNA: TGTGCCAGCAGTTACGAGGCGGGCCTGAGCTCCTACGAGCAGTACTTC.